This is a list of T cell receptor beta chains from one sample in a study of T cells in Graves' hyperthyroidism and ophthalmopathy. TCRdb fed the multiplex PCR reads into MiXCR, producing one record per CDR3 protein. The table lists some 600,000 distinct CDR3 sequences, 14% of them singletons. The material sequenced was blood. These TCRs come from a woman in her 30s with Graves' hyperthyroidism that later progressed to Graves' ophthalmopathy. Both conserved end residues are trimmed from each CDR3. Rows give clone size only sometimes, using once, few, many, or a class for an expanded clone.

>-|TRBJ2-5|TRBV10-2|12
ASSESAGVETQY
>many|TRBJ1-1|TRBV6-1|12
ASIPRRAGPPAF
>-|TRBJ1-1|TRBV11-2|13
ASSTLTSLNTEAF
>few|TRBJ1-5|TRBV24-1|13
ATSELDGLNQPQH
>few|TRBJ1-2|TRBV6-6|15
ASSYSAGGADLYGYT
>many|TRBJ1-5|TRBV10-3|14
AISDWGQGIMEPQH
>few|TRBJ1-2|TRBV19|11
ASSIDSYYGYT
>many|TRBJ1-1|TRBV5-1|12
ASSLPTGNTEAF
>many|TRBJ2-2|TRBV11-2|12
ASSLEPNTGELF
>many|TRBJ1-1|TRBV12-3/TRBV12-4|14
ASSSQTGRPNTEAF
>-|TRBJ2-7|TRBV7-9|11
ASSWGSRFEQY
>-|TRBJ2-5|TRBV4-3|14
ASSPGQGGVGETQY
>many|TRBJ1-4|TRBV12-3/TRBV12-4|14
ASSFSGQGAGEKLF
>-|TRBJ2-1|TRBV11-2|14
ASSLKGLAGADEQF
>many|TRBJ2-5|TRBV7-2|13
ASTLGTPGRETQY
>few|TRBJ2-7|TRBV2|13
ASSEGQGSTYEQY
>many|TRBJ2-5|TRBV12-5|14
ASGLGRRVPQETQY
>many|TRBJ2-1|TRBV11-3|13
ASSLEASGGGEQF
>-|TRBJ1-6|TRBV9|13
ASSVEGGGNSPLH
>few|TRBJ2-5|TRBV30|11
AWSTAGAVAQY
>many|TRBJ2-6|TRBV3-1|16
ASSIPGQGASGANVLT
>many|TRBJ1-2|TRBV9|16
ASSGEGRGPDPPWGYT
>-|TRBJ2-7|TRBV5-6|10
ASSTGQGQQY
>many|TRBJ2-1|TRBV6-2/TRBV6-3|16
ASSPLGSGRAGHNEQF
>many|TRBJ1-2|TRBV28|14
ASSPGYRGDGYGYT
>many|TRBJ2-1|TRBV20-1|13
SAGGLPGGYNEQF
>many|TRBJ2-2|TRBV15|13
ATSRGGGDTGELF
>-|TRBJ2-7|TRBV7-3|11
ASSLSGVYEQY
>-|TRBJ1-5|TRBV6-1|14
ASSPKVELFNQPQH
>-|TRBJ2-7|TRBV3-1|12
ASSPQGLRYEQY
>-|TRBJ2-6|TRBV6-1|15
ASSARTGSSGANVLT
>few|TRBJ1-5|TRBV7-8|15
ASSPRLPSLSNQPQH
>many|TRBJ1-1|TRBV9|11
ASSRGDGTEAF
>few|TRBJ1-1|TRBV6-1|11
ASAPREGTEAF
>many|TRBJ2-7|TRBV29-1|12
SVQGLAGVYEQY
>many|TRBJ2-7|TRBV7-9|11
ASSLESTLEQY
>many|TRBJ1-2|TRBV15|12
ATSQRGGRYGYT
>few|TRBJ2-1|TRBV4-1|13
ASSQGALTGNEQF
>many|TRBJ2-3|TRBV24-1|15
ATSDSLGGASTDTQY
>many|TRBJ2-7|TRBV11-1|14
ASSTTGTSGNGGQY
>many|TRBJ2-5|TRBV3-1|16
ASSLQVLVGAIQETQY
>-|TRBJ2-5|TRBV6-1|15
ASSDWVSGRAQETQY
>few|TRBJ1-4|TRBV30|11
AFRTKGGEKLF
>-|TRBJ2-7|TRBV5-5|12
ASSLDSVQYEQY
>many|TRBJ1-2|TRBV11-3|13
ASSPRDSPTPGYT
>few|TRBJ1-6|TRBV19|12
ASSPSGNNSPLH
>many|TRBJ1-5|TRBV19|11
ASSGQGAQPQH
>many|TRBJ1-4|TRBV19|14
ASRGRGGTTNEKLF
>many|TRBJ2-7|TRBV6-2/TRBV6-3|12
ASSPWGGVYEQY
>-|TRBJ2-7|TRBV10-3|13
AISVLGEASGEQY
>many|TRBJ2-5|TRBV20-1|12
SARGGDGGETQY
>many|TRBJ1-6|TRBV30|11
AWTGTYNSPLH